Below, 31 T cell receptor beta chains from the same sample are listed, as sequenced in a study of lymphopenia after photon versus proton radiotherapy (dated by TCRdb to about 2019). The library was generated by the immunoSEQ multiplex PCR assay. Drawn from immuneACCESS, this table holds only the in-frame rearrangements with V and J called that TCRdb kept. Clones are partly lost; checked studies trace under half to an unresolved V gene and leave the rest unexplained. The sample records 30,000 to 35,000 clones, roughly 87% of which are singletons. The top ten clones comprise around 7% of the sample. The specimen comprised peripheral blood, sampled from a patient treated with proton-based radiotherapy. Receptors originate from a woman in her 70s with pancreatic cancer. Some clones in this sample may be carry-over from other donors' samples.

About this clone itself: Within the sample, other DNA sequences also encode this same CDR3. The genes are TRBV5-1 and TRBJ2-1; D is unresolved. CDR1 is SGHRS and CDR2 is YFSETQ in the germline V gene. The CDR3 runs to 11 residues. The V gene lost 2 bases and the J gene lost 5 bases, with 2 bases spanning the gap. The CDR3 reads CASSFNNEQFF. The CDR3 DNA reads as TGCGCCAGCAGCTTTAACAATGAGCAGTTCTTC.

The gene calls are TRBV5-5 and TRBJ2-7, with D perhaps given as TRBD1 or TRBD2 (5 bases each). CDR1 SGHKS and CDR2 YYEKEE come from the germline V gene (reference sequence). V was trimmed by 3 bases and J by 2 bases, leaving 18 bases between them. CDR3 size: 16 residues. CDR3 sequence reads: CASSSTAPGPPYEQYF. In DNA, the CDR3 is TGTGCCAGCAGCTCGACGGCTCCGGGACCCCCCTACGAGCAGTACTTC.

The genes are TRBV11-1 and TRBJ2-5, with 9 bases matching TRBD2. In germline, CDR1 is SGHAT, CDR2 FQDESV (reference sequence). J gave up 5 bases and V 5 bases, and 6 bases lay outside the gene matches. The CDR3 length is 14 residues. The CDR3 protein is CASSPRSGSETQYF. The CDR3 bases are TGTGCCAGCAGCCCCCGTAGCGGGAGTGAGACCCAGTACTTC.

This chain joins TRBV30 and TRBJ2-3; 7 nucleotides agree with TRBD2. Germline CDR1 GTSNPN, CDR2 SVGIG (reference sequence). The CDR3 runs 16 residues. V shed 3 bases, J shed 0 bases, and the junction held 9 bases outside the gene matches. CDR3 sequence reads: CAWRDFWGGSTDTQYF. DNA for the CDR3: TGTGCCTGGAGGGACTTCTGGGGAGGGAGCACAGATACGCAGTATTTT.

Only one count was recorded for this clone. The V and J genes are TRBV7-2 and TRBJ2-4; D is undetermined. With 5 bases removed from V and 2 bases from J, the gap between germline ends came to 10 bases. Germline V gene lookup returns CDR1 SGHTA and CDR2 FQGNSA. This CDR3 region has 14 residues. CDR3 coding DNA: TGTGCCAGCAGCCCCGACTGGACCAAAAACATTCAGTACTTC. This gives the protein CASSPDWTKNIQYF. Variable domain in full (rest from reference TRBV7-2 and TRBJ2-4): GAGVSQSPSNKVTEKGKDVELRCDPISGHTALYWYRQSLGQGLEFLIYFQGNSAPDKSGLPSDRFSAERTGGSVSTLTIQRTQQEDSAVYLCASSPDWTKNIQYFGAGTRLSVL.

The V and J genes are TRBV29-1 and TRBJ1-2, with D maybe TRBD1 (6 bases). V dropped 2 bases and J dropped 4 bases, with 8 bases sitting between them. The CDR3 totals 12 residues. Germline V CDR1 and CDR2: SQVTM, ANQGSEA. CDR3 amino acids: CSVEMDSYGYTF. CDR3 coding DNA: TGCAGCGTTGAAATGGACAGCTATGGCTACACCTTC. Using reference TRBV29-1 and TRBJ1-2 for the parts outside the CDR3, the full variable domain is SAVISQKPSRDICQRGTSLTIQCQVDSQVTMMFWYRQQPGQSLTLIATANQGSEATYESGFVIDKFPISRPNLTFSTLTVSNMSPEDSSIYLCSVEMDSYGYTFGSGTRLTVV.

This chain joins TRBV4-2 and TRBJ2-1; D not certain. The CDR3 length is 14 residues. With 0 bases removed from V and 9 bases from J, the gap between germline ends came to 12 bases. Per the germline V gene, CDR1 is LGHNA and CDR2 is YNFKEQ. The DNA of the CDR3 is TGTGCCAGCAGCCAAGAGGGTGGCTATGCTGAGCAGTTCTTC. Translated, it gives CASSQEGGYAEQFF.

This chain uses TRBV19 with TRBJ2-3; D is possibly TRBD1 (5 bases). Trimming left V 5 bases short and J 5 bases short, with 11 bases between. The CDR3 is 13 amino acids. Germline-derived CDR1 and CDR2 are LNHDA and SQIVND (reference sequence). CDR3 coding DNA: TGTGCCAGTAGTGGTCCAGGGATAGATACGCAGTATTTT. Protein product: CASSGPGIDTQYF.

The chain combines TRBV7-2 with TRBJ2-1; D possibly matches TRBD1 or TRBD2 (5 bases each). The ends were cut back, 5 bases at V and 9 bases at J, with 11 bases in the middle. Germline V gene sequence: CDR1 SGHTA, CDR2 FQGNSA. The CDR3 consists of 12 residues. DNA of the CDR3: TGTGCCAGCAGCCATATGGGGGTTGAGCAGTTCTTC. Protein sequence: CASSHMGVEQFF.

The chain couples TRBV19 to TRBJ1-4; no clear D. The CDR3 contains 17 residues. Germline lookup yields CDR1 LNHDA and CDR2 SQIVND (reference sequence). The germline V and J ends were trimmed by 4 bases and 3 bases, with 18 bases remaining between them. The CDR3 is CASSSPSPTLSNEKLFF. CDR3 sequence (DNA): TGTGCCAGTAGTAGTCCCAGCCCCACCTTATCTAATGAAAAACTGTTTTTT.

The V and J genes are TRBV6-1 and TRBJ1-2; no clear D. The germline gives CDR1 MNHNS, CDR2 SASEGT. The germline V and J ends were trimmed by 0 bases and 2 bases, with 7 bases remaining between them. The CDR3 extends over 14 amino acids. The CDR3 protein is CASSEAWGNYGYTF. CDR3 DNA: TGTGCCAGCAGTGAAGCGTGGGGAAACTATGGCTACACCTTC.

This sequence joins TRBV29-1 and TRBJ1-1, with TRBD1 matching 9 bases. Germline CDR1 reads SQVTM; CDR2 reads ANQGSEA. J gave up 4 bases and V 1 base, and 7 bases lay outside the gene matches. There are 15 residues in the CDR3. The CDR3 loop is CSVEGTGGGGTEAFF. The CDR3 DNA is TGCAGCGTTGAAGGAACAGGGGGCGGTGGCACTGAAGCTTTCTTT. The whole variable domain, remainder taken from reference TRBV29-1 and TRBJ1-1, is SAVISQKPSRDICQRGTSLTIQCQVDSQVTMMFWYRQQPGQSLTLIATANQGSEATYESGFVIDKFPISRPNLTFSTLTVSNMSPEDSSIYLCSVEGTGGGGTEAFFGQGTRLTVV.

The J gene is TRBJ1-5, the V gene TRBV6-6; 10 bases line up with TRBD1. V lost 6 bases to trimming and J lost 9 bases; unmatched junction nucleotides: 8. Germline V gene lookup returns CDR1 MNHNY and CDR2 SVGAGI (reference sequence). The CDR3 length is 14 residues. The CDR3 nucleotides are TGTGCCAGCAGGCGGGACAGGGGAAGTTGGCCCCAGCATTTT. This gives the protein CASRRDRGSWPQHF.

The chain links TRBV11-3 to TRBJ2-1; D perhaps matches TRBD2 (6 bases). V gave up 0 bases and J gave up 4 bases, with 10 bases separating them. This CDR3 is built from 15 residues. Germline V lookup: CDR1 SGHNT, CDR2 YENEEA. This CDR3 reads CASSLDGRQYNEQFF. The CDR3 DNA follows: TGTGCCAGCAGCTTAGACGGGAGACAATACAATGAGCAGTTCTTC.

The chain recombines TRBV29-1 with TRBJ2-4, with D uncertain. In germline, CDR1 is SQVTM, CDR2 ANQGSEA. CDR3 size: 13 residues. V was clipped by 4 bases and J by 0 bases, with 7 bases between them. CDR3 sequence: CSVVWLAKNIQYF. Written as DNA, the CDR3 is TGCAGCGTTGTTTGGCTAGCCAAAAACATTCAGTACTTC.

The rearrangement uses TRBV7-8 and TRBJ1-2; D remains unclear. Germline CDR1 SGHVS, CDR2 FQNEAQ. The V end was cut by 1 base, the J end by 1 base, with 10 bases between. CDR3 length equals 15 residues. The CDR3 loop is CASSLDITLNYGYTF. DNA for the CDR3: TGTGCCAGCAGCTTAGACATTACCCTTAACTATGGCTACACCTTC.

The rearrangement uses TRBV5-6 and TRBJ2-6; 7 bases line up with TRBD1. This CDR3 region has 19 residues. The V segment lost 2 bases and the J segment 0 bases; nucleotides outside the gene matches: 11. CDR1 and CDR2 from the germline V gene are SGHDT and YYEEEE. CDR3 region: CASSLNRDRAVSGANVLTF. CDR3 sequence (DNA): TGTGCCAGCAGCTTAAACAGGGACAGAGCCGTCTCTGGGGCCAACGTCCTGACTTTC.

The DNA for the CDR3 is TGTGCCAGCAGCTTGGCATCTTGGGGGGACGAGCAGTACTTC. Its protein product is CASSLASWGDEQYF. This chain uses TRBV7-3 with TRBJ2-7; tentative D call: TRBD2 (6 bases). This CDR3 spans 14 amino acids. V was clipped by 3 bases and J by 5 bases, with 14 bases between them. From germline, CDR1 is SGHTA and CDR2 FQGTGA. Based on the CDR3 plus reference TRBV7-3 and TRBJ2-7, the full variable domain is GAGVSQTPSNKVTEKGKYVELRCDPISGHTALYWYRQSLGQGPEFLIYFQGTGAADDSGLPNDRFFAVRPEGSVSTLKIQRTERGDSAVYLCASSLASWGDEQYFGPGTRLTVT.

This sequence joins TRBV11-2 and TRBJ2-1, with 7 bases lining up with TRBD2. The CDR3 runs 16 residues. The germline CDR1 and CDR2 sequences are SGHAT and FQNNGV. Trimming cost V 4 bases and J 1 base; bases outside gene matches: 7. DNA of the CDR3: TGTGCCAGCAGCTCGACTAGCTCTTGGTCCTACAATGAGCAGTTCTTC. This codes for CASSSTSSWSYNEQFF.

The J gene is TRBJ2-7, the V gene TRBV11-2; D gene ambiguous. Germline loops: CDR1 SGHAT, CDR2 FQNNGV. This CDR3 is built from 14 residues. The germline V and J ends were trimmed by 2 bases and 2 bases, with 10 bases remaining between them. The DNA of the CDR3 is TGTGCCAGCAGCTTACGTGGCAGCCCCTACGAGCAGTACTTC. It is translated as CASSLRGSPYEQYF.

This clone was found once. The chain couples TRBV10-2 to TRBJ2-7; no clear D. The V end was cut by 3 bases, the J end by 5 bases, with 8 bases between. The germline CDR1 and CDR2 sequences are WSHSY and SAAADI. The CDR3 runs to 12 residues. The CDR3 loop reads CASSERRDEQYF. DNA of the CDR3: TGCGCCAGCAGTGAAAGACGAGACGAGCAGTACTTC.

This chain links TRBV11-2 with TRBJ2-7; 9 bases line up with TRBD2. The CDR3 is made up of 16 amino acids. Germline V gives CDR1 SGHAT, CDR2 FQNNGV. The J segment lost 2 bases and the V segment lost 0 bases, leaving 5 bases of the junction unmatched. The CDR3 spells CASSLDLASGTYEQYF. DNA of the CDR3: TGTGCCAGCAGCTTAGATTTGGCTAGCGGGACCTACGAGCAGTACTTC.

This clone was counted a few times. The chain has TRBV7-3 and TRBJ2-7; D gene unclear. This CDR3 spans 13 amino acids. The germline V gene has CDR1 SGHTA and CDR2 FQGTGA. With 2 bases removed from V and 0 bases from J, the gap between germline ends came to 5 bases. The CDR3 DNA is TGTGCCAGCAGCTTAGGGGTCTCCTACGAGCAGTACTTC. This translates into CASSLGVSYEQYF.

The chain employs TRBV2 and TRBJ2-7; 14 bases are shared with TRBD2. The CDR3 sequence is 18 residues long. In germline, CDR1 is SNHLY, CDR2 FYNNEI. The J segment lost 5 bases and the V segment lost 3 bases, leaving 12 bases of the junction unmatched. Written as DNA, the CDR3 is TGTGCCAGCAGTGAGGGACAGGGAGGGACTAGCGGGAGACACGAGCAGTACTTC. This sequence encodes CASSEGQGGTSGRHEQYF.

V and J are TRBV19 and TRBJ1-1, with TRBD1 identical over 7 bases. Looked up from germline, CDR1 is LNHDA and CDR2 is SQIVND (reference sequence). The CDR3 contains 14 residues. J lost 3 bases, V lost 8 bases, and 9 bases had no gene match. The CDR3 DNA is TGTGCCAGTCGAAAGCTTCAGGGGGACACTGAAGCTTTCTTT. Translating it yields CASRKLQGDTEAFF.

The chain recombines TRBV2 with TRBJ2-7; D is undetermined. The ends were cut back, 1 base at V and 2 bases at J, with 9 bases in the middle. This CDR3 is built from 14 residues. Germline CDR1 reads SNHLY; CDR2 reads FYNNEI. Here the CDR3 DNA reads TGTGCCAGCAGTGAAGGGATTCTACCCTACGAGCAGTACTTC. Amino acids: CASSEGILPYEQYF.

This chain joins TRBV30 and TRBJ1-1, with D possibly matching TRBD1 (6 bases). Looked up from germline, CDR1 is GTSNPN and CDR2 is SVGIG (reference sequence). Trimming shortened V by 0 bases and J by 5 bases, and 7 bases separated the two germline ends. The CDR3 spans 12 residues. CDR3 nucleotide sequence: TGTGCCTGGAGTGTACAGGGAACTGAAGCTTTCTTT. Translation gives CAWSVQGTEAFF.

This chain connects TRBV6-1 to TRBJ1-1; 8 bases match TRBD1. CDR1 and CDR2 from the germline V gene are MNHNS and SASEGT. V shed 5 bases and J 8 bases; nucleotides not matched to a gene: 7. This CDR3 contains 13 residues. In DNA form, the CDR3 reads TGTGCCAGCAGTACGGACAGGGTTCGGGAAGCTTTCTTT. Protein: CASSTDRVREAFF.

The chain carries TRBV11-2 and TRBJ2-2; 9 positions agree with TRBD1. CDR3 length: 15 residues. The V gene's germline CDR1 is SGHAT and CDR2 FQNNGV. V lost 6 bases to trimming and J lost 6 bases; unmatched junction nucleotides: 8. CDR3 in amino acids: CASRTGTGSPGELFF. The CDR3 coding sequence is TGTGCCAGCAGGACCGGGACAGGGTCCCCCGGGGAGCTGTTTTTT.

The V gene is TRBV28, the J gene TRBJ1-4; tentatively, D is TRBD1 (6 bases). The CDR3 has 15 amino acids. Trimming removed 3 bases at V and 8 bases at J, with 16 bases between. Germline V lookup: CDR1 MDHEN, CDR2 SYDVKM. CDR3 coding DNA: TGTGCCAGCAGTTTGCTTGACAGGCCGGCGGAAAAACTGTTTTTT. Residues: CASSLLDRPAEKLFF. The variable domain in full, with the rest retrieved from reference TRBV28 and TRBJ1-4, is DVKVTQSSRYLVKRTGEKVFLECVQDMDHENMFWYRQDPGLGLRLIYFSYDVKMKEKGDIPEGYSVSREKKERFSLILESASTNQTSMYLCASSLLDRPAEKLFFGSGTQLSVL.

This clone was found a few times. This chain connects TRBV28 to TRBJ2-7; 10 nucleotides line up with TRBD2. Looked up from germline, CDR1 is MDHEN and CDR2 is SYDVKM. The length of the CDR3 is 14 residues. The V and J ends lost 6 bases and 6 bases, in that order; junction bases with no gene match: 8. This CDR3 is CASSPAGLAVEQYF. CDR3 nucleotide sequence: TGTGCCAGCAGCCCCGCCGGACTAGCGGTCGAGCAGTACTTC.